This record looks at one T cell receptor (beta chain) sequence and its context. This sample was included in a study of T cells after yellow fever vaccination. Study information: The SMART-Seq v4 Ultra Low Input method served to prepare the low-cell-number fractions.

It was through 5'RACE template switching that TCR cDNA was made, with a universal primer site and UMIs added. In TCRdb, the 5' RACE reads were re-called with MiXCR into one record per CDR3 protein. The top ten clones hold approximately 25% of a sample with a few hundred thousand distinct CDR3 sequences, under 5% of them seen once. V lost 10 bases, J lost 6 bases, and 9 bases stayed unmatched. Germline V gives CDR1 MNHEY, CDR2 SVGAGI. There are 13 residues in the CDR3. This specimen consisted of PBMCs, obtained 5 days after the yellow fever booster vaccination. The TCR sequence derives from a man between 18 and 29 years old who received the YFV17D yellow fever vaccine. This chain joins TRBV6-5 and TRBJ2-4; TRBD2 agrees at 7 bases. The CDR3 coding sequence is TGTGCCACCTCATTACCGGGGGGAAACATTCAGTACTTC. Its protein is CATSLPGGNIQYF.